This is a list of T cell receptor beta chains from one sample in a study of blood T cell repertoires in COVID-19. The method was immunoSEQ multiplex PCR; TCRdb's version includes in-frame clones alone and lacks a portion of them. Of under 300,000 clones in the sample, approximately 86% were seen once. The sample comprised peripheral blood. All receptors derive from a woman in her seventies with active or convalescent COVID-19. CDR3s include the opening cysteine and the closing phenylalanine or tryptophan. Each record gives: CDR3 protein, CDR3 DNA, V gene, clone size, D gene, J gene. The D gene is left open where the match is weak. Not all rows give a size; the values are once, few, many and, for expanded clones, a class.

CASSQVGRGDGYTF,TGTGCCAGCAGCCAAGTTGGCAGGGGTGATGGCTACACCTTC,TRBV14,-,-,TRBJ1-2
CSTRQGSSETQYF,TGCAGCACTAGACAGGGTAGCAGCGAGACCCAGTACTTC,TRBV29-1,-,TRBD1,TRBJ2-5
CASSKRAGQGVSPLHF,TGCGCCAGCAGCAAACGTGCCGGGCAGGGGGTATCACCCCTCCACTTT,TRBV5-1,-,TRBD1,TRBJ1-6
CSARLGGSVFF,TGCAGTGCTAGGCTAGGGGGCAGCGTGTTTTTT,TRBV20-1,-,TRBD1,TRBJ1-4
CASKGSGGFEAFF,TGTGCCAGCAAAGGGAGTGGGGGGTTTGAAGCTTTCTTT,TRBV2,-,-,TRBJ1-1
CASSRGSFYGYTF,TGTGCCAGCAGCCGAGGGAGCTTTTATGGCTACACCTTC,TRBV7-2,-,-,TRBJ1-2
CAISEIGGQYGYTF,TGTGCCATCAGTGAGATCGGGGGGCAATATGGCTACACCTTC,TRBV10-3,-,-,TRBJ1-2
CASSSTENYGYTF,TGTGCCAGCTCGTCCACTGAGAACTATGGCTACACCTTC,TRBV18,-,-,TRBJ1-2
CASRTGTPRIFF,TGTGCCAGCAGGACAGGCACCCCTCGGATTTTCTTT,TRBV12-3/TRBV12-4,once,-,TRBJ1-1
CASSSIRGRREQYF,TGTGCCAGCAGCTCCATTAGGGGGCGCCGCGAGCAGTACTTC,TRBV13,-,TRBD1,TRBJ2-7
CASSLYTGTGGSPLHF,TGTGCCAGTAGTCTATACACCGGGACAGGGGGCTCACCCCTCCACTTT,TRBV19,-,TRBD1,TRBJ1-6
CASRRGSPNEKLFF,TGTGCCAGCAGAAGGGGCAGCCCGAATGAAAAACTGTTTTTT,TRBV27,few,-,TRBJ1-4
CASSTPGGSGYIQYF,TGTGCCAGCAGTACCCCCGGAGGTAGTGGGTACATTCAGTACTTC,TRBV6-5,-,-,TRBJ2-4
CASSSSSGGAYNEQFF,TGTGCCAGCAGTTCGTCTAGCGGGGGCGCCTACAATGAGCAGTTCTTC,TRBV6-2/TRBV6-3,-,TRBD2,TRBJ2-1
CASSRRGDQPQHF,TGTGCCAGCAGTCGGCGGGGGGACCAGCCCCAGCATTTT,TRBV12-3/TRBV12-4,-,-,TRBJ1-5
CASSYPDEQYF,TGTGCCAGCAGTTACCCGGACGAGCAGTACTTC,TRBV6-2/TRBV6-3,-,-,TRBJ2-7
CASSPTVATNEKLFF,TGTGCCAGCAGCCCAACGGTGGCAACTAATGAAAAACTGTTTTTT,TRBV7-9,-,-,TRBJ1-4
CASSFRDRGRREQYF,TGTGCCAGCAGCTTCCGGGACAGGGGGCGCCGCGAGCAGTACTTC,TRBV5-4,-,TRBD1,TRBJ2-7
CASSRETQYF,TGTGCCAGCAGTCGAGAGACCCAGTACTTC,TRBV2,-,-,TRBJ2-5
CASTTPRTALEQYF,TGCGCCAGCACAACCCCTAGGACAGCGCTTGAGCAGTACTTC,TRBV5-1,-,-,TRBJ2-7
CASSLASGNNQPQHF,TGTGCCAGCAGCTTAGCGTCAGGGAACAATCAGCCCCAGCATTTT,TRBV7-9,-,-,TRBJ1-5
CSSGENEKLFF,TGCAGTTCAGGCGAGAATGAAAAACTGTTTTTT,TRBV20-1,-,-,TRBJ1-4
CASSLLGQGPDTQYF,TGTGCCAGCAGCTTACTTGGACAGGGACCAGATACGCAGTATTTT,TRBV11-2,-,TRBD1,TRBJ2-3
CASSVGLRNPTEQFF,TGTGCCAGCAGCGTCGGACTAAGGAATCCCACAGAGCAGTTCTTC,TRBV5-8,-,-,TRBJ2-1
CASTPGGSREQYF,TGTGCCAGCACCCCGGGGGGCAGCCGCGAGCAGTACTTC,TRBV6-5,once,-,TRBJ2-7
CASSVGQGSTGELFF,TGTGCCAGCAGCGTTGGACAGGGTAGCACCGGGGAGCTGTTTTTT,TRBV9,few,TRBD1,TRBJ2-2
CASAPLAGAYEQYF,TGTGCCAGCGCCCCCTTGGCGGGAGCCTACGAGCAGTACTTC,TRBV27,once,TRBD2,TRBJ2-7
CASSLSRDYGYTF,TGTGCCAGCAGCCTGTCCCGAGACTATGGCTACACCTTC,TRBV6-5,-,-,TRBJ1-2
CASSSREARNTEAFF,TGTGCCAGCAGTTCTAGAGAGGCCCGAAACACTGAAGCTTTCTTT,TRBV6-2/TRBV6-3,-,-,TRBJ1-1
CASSRQGARGTEAFF,TGTGCCAGCAGCAGACAGGGGGCTAGGGGCACTGAAGCTTTCTTT,TRBV7-9,-,TRBD1,TRBJ1-1
CATSDLDSDANEQYF,TGTGCCACCAGTGATCTGGACTCAGATGCGAACGAGCAGTACTTC,TRBV24-1,-,-,TRBJ2-7
CASSYPGPEGVSEQYF,TGTGCCAGCAGTTACCCGGGCCCTGAGGGGGTAAGCGAGCAGTACTTC,TRBV6-6,-,-,TRBJ2-7
CASSLEGLAPYEQYF,TGTGCCAGCAGCTTAGAGGGACTAGCGCCCTACGAGCAGTACTTC,TRBV7-2,-,TRBD2,TRBJ2-7
CASSVGLQPQHF,TGTGCCAGCAGCGTGGGACTCCAGCCCCAGCATTTT,TRBV7-9,-,-,TRBJ1-5
CASSTPGLGVKETQYF,TGTGCCAGCAGCACCCCGGGACTAGGGGTTAAAGAGACCCAGTACTTC,TRBV7-9,once,TRBD2,TRBJ2-5
CASSLRRLGQAFF,TGTGCCAGCAGTTTACGCAGGCTGGGCCAAGCTTTCTTT,TRBV12-3/TRBV12-4,-,-,TRBJ1-1
CASSHLGGSKNIQYF,TGTGCCAGCAGCCACTTGGGGGGTTCCAAAAACATTCAGTACTTC,TRBV3-1/TRBV3-2,-,-,TRBJ2-4
CASSTTGGYTGELFF,TGTGCCAGCAGTACGACAGGGGGGTACACCGGGGAGCTGTTTTTT,TRBV6-2/TRBV6-3,-,TRBD1,TRBJ2-2
CASSLDAYETQYF,TGTGCCAGCAGCTTGGACGCGTACGAGACCCAGTACTTC,TRBV5-8,once,-,TRBJ2-5
CASSPIAGELFF,TGTGCCAGCAGCCCAATAGCCGGGGAGCTGTTTTTT,TRBV7-9,-,-,TRBJ2-2
CASSFGTGGDTQYF,TGTGCCAGCAGCTTCGGGACAGGCGGGGATACGCAGTATTTT,TRBV7-2,-,TRBD1,TRBJ2-3
CASSLDRTYGYTF,TGTGCCAGCAGTTTAGACAGGACCTATGGCTACACCTTC,TRBV12-3/TRBV12-4,-,-,TRBJ1-2